One sample yielded the 31 T cell receptor beta chains listed below, sequenced in a study of blood T cell repertoires in COVID-19. The repertoire was sequenced with immunoSEQ multiplex PCR; TCRdb's copy has only in-frame clones and lacks some. There are approximately 280,000 clones in the sample; nearly 90% occur only once, and roughly 1.8% lies in the top ten. The sample consisted of PBMCs or T cells enriched from blood (not recorded which). These receptors all come from a woman aged 55 to 70 who had recovered from COVID-19.

The CDR3 loop reads CASVILNNEQFF. The CDR3 DNA reads TGCGCCAGCGTCATACTAAACAATGAGCAGTTCTTC. The chain couples TRBV5-1 to TRBJ2-1; D call uncertain. V was trimmed by 7 bases and J by 5 bases, leaving 10 bases between them. The CDR3 length is 12 residues. The germline V gene has CDR1 SGHRS and CDR2 YFSETQ.

The chain couples TRBV5-1 to TRBJ1-5; 8 nucleotides align to TRBD1. The germline V gene has CDR1 SGHRS and CDR2 YFSETQ. Trimming cost V 4 bases and J 5 bases; bases outside gene matches: 2. The length of the CDR3 is 13 residues. The CDR3 spells CASSADRDQPQHF. CDR3 DNA: TGCGCCAGCAGCGCGGACAGGGATCAGCCCCAGCATTTT.

The chain employs TRBV6-5 and TRBJ1-6; D is ambiguous. This CDR3 has 13 amino acids. V was shortened by 5 bases and J by 7 bases, with 9 bases between the two germline ends. The germline CDR1 and CDR2 sequences are MNHEY and SVGAGI. The CDR3 region has the DNA TGTGCCAGCAGTCAGCGGAGAAATTCACCCCTCCACTTT. It encodes CASSQRRNSPLHF.

The V and J genes are TRBV11-2 and TRBJ2-7; 10 bases agree with TRBD2. Germline CDR1 reads SGHAT; CDR2 reads FQNNGV. The ends lost 5 bases at V and 0 bases at J; junction bases unmatched: 13. This CDR3 spans 18 amino acids. Written as DNA, the CDR3 is TGTGCCAGCAGCCCGCAATCTCGACTAGCGGGTAACTCCTACGAGCAGTACTTC. It yields the protein CASSPQSRLAGNSYEQYF.

V and J are TRBV7-5 and TRBJ2-7; TRBD2 was called by the table and not checked on the DNA. TRBV7-5 represents a pseudogene. CDR3 length: 16 residues. The CDR3 coding sequence is TGTGCCAGAAGCTTAGGGGTAGAGGGAGGGACCTACGAGCAGTACTTC. This codes for CARSLGVEGGTYEQYF.

The CDR3 sequence: CASSLSGFTDTQYF. The CDR3 nucleotides read TGCGCCAGCAGCTTAAGCGGATTCACAGATACGCAGTATTTT. The chain recombines TRBV5-1 with TRBJ2-3; TRBD2 might be the D (5 bases). The V end lost 2 bases, the J end lost 2 bases, and 9 bases lay between the germline ends. This CDR3 is 14 amino acids long. Germline-derived CDR1 and CDR2 are SGHRS and YFSETQ.

The chain recombines TRBV29-1 with TRBJ2-7; D not certain. With 5 bases removed from V and 6 bases from J, the gap between germline ends came to 14 bases. This CDR3 comprises 12 residues. The germline gives CDR1 SQVTM, CDR2 ANQGSEA. The CDR3 DNA sequence: TGCAGCGTTTTGGTAGCAGCGCGCGAGCAGTACTTC. This sequence encodes CSVLVAAREQYF.

The CDR3, as DNA: TGTGCCAGCAGCCAACCCGACAGAGCCACTGAAGCTTTCTTT. This translates into CASSQPDRATEAFF. The J gene is TRBJ1-1, the V gene TRBV3-1 (or the pseudogene TRBV3-2), with D possibly TRBD1 on 5 matching bases. V was pared by 2 bases and J by 4 bases, with 11 bases between. CDR3 length equals 14 residues. Germline CDR1 LGHDT, CDR2 YNNKEL (reference sequence).

V and J are TRBV29-1 and TRBJ2-7, with unresolved D. CDR3 length equals 12 residues. V was cut by 4 bases and J by 1 base, with 8 bases left in between. Germline lookup yields CDR1 SQVTM and CDR2 ANQGSEA. The CDR3 bases are TGCAGCGTTGTAGCACGGTCCTACGAGCAGTACTTC. It yields the protein CSVVARSYEQYF.

This chain uses TRBV13 with TRBJ2-3, with TRBD1 matching 8 bases. CDR3 length equals 16 residues. Trimming removed 4 bases from V and 7 bases from J; junction bases left unmatched: 13. CDR1 PRHDT and CDR2 FYEKMQ come from the germline V gene (reference sequence). In nucleotides, the CDR3 is TGTGCCAGCAGCTCACCAACGCCAGGGGGCGCATATACGCAGTATTTT. Translation gives CASSSPTPGGAYTQYF.

The chain recombines TRBV24-1 with TRBJ1-5, with 12 bases identical to TRBD1. This CDR3 has 17 residues. Germline CDR1 and CDR2: KGHDR and SFDVKD. V lost 3 bases to trimming and J lost 3 bases; unmatched junction nucleotides: 5. CDR3 sequence: CATSDGDRGLFNQPQHF. DNA of the CDR3: TGTGCCACCAGTGATGGGGACAGGGGGCTTTTCAATCAGCCCCAGCATTTT.

The chain links TRBV12-3 or TRBV12-4 to TRBJ2-7; perhaps TRBD1 as D (6 bases). CDR3 size: 12 residues. With 3 bases removed from V and 4 bases from J, the gap between germline ends came to 7 bases. CDR3 loop: CASSFRGYEQYF. The CDR3 nucleotides read TGTGCCAGCAGTTTCAGGGGATACGAGCAGTACTTC.

The chain is built from TRBV19 and TRBJ1-2; 7 positions match TRBD1. The CDR3 has 15 residues. Germline lookup yields CDR1 LNHDA and CDR2 SQIVND (reference sequence). Trimming at V came to 5 bases and at J to 4 bases, leaving 10 bases not matched to a gene. The CDR3 nucleotides are TGTGCCAGTAGTTTACTTCGACAGGGACCCTATGGCTACACCTTC. Translated: CASSLLRQGPYGYTF.

This chain links TRBV15 with TRBJ2-1, with 9 bases lining up with TRBD1. Germline V lookup: CDR1 LNHNV, CDR2 YYDKDF (reference sequence). Germline trimming cut 8 bases from V and 10 bases from J; bases unmatched to any gene: 6. The CDR3 length is 12 residues. For the CDR3, the DNA is TGTGCCACCTCGGGACAGGGAAGCGAGCAGTTCTTC. It codes for CATSGQGSEQFF.

The rearrangement links TRBV15 to TRBJ2-3; 7 positions match TRBD2. The V segment lost 4 bases and the J segment 8 bases; nucleotides outside the gene matches: 9. The germline V gene has CDR1 LNHNV and CDR2 YYDKDF (reference sequence). This CDR3 comprises 14 residues. CDR3 in amino acids: CATSKREGQGTQYF. Here the CDR3 DNA reads TGTGCCACCAGCAAGCGGGAAGGTCAAGGTACGCAGTATTTT.

The chain has TRBV7-3 and TRBJ2-3, with D tentatively TRBD2 (6 bases). V lost 4 bases, J lost 4 bases, and 12 bases lay in between. This CDR3 has 14 residues. Germline CDR1 SGHTA, CDR2 FQGTGA. The CDR3 protein is CASSWDSPPDTQYF. DNA of the CDR3: TGTGCCAGCAGCTGGGACTCACCCCCAGATACGCAGTATTTT.

The chain is built from TRBV27 and TRBJ1-5; D gene unclear. This CDR3 has 13 residues. Trimming shortened V by 3 bases and J by 2 bases, and 5 bases separated the two germline ends. The germline gives CDR1 MNHEY, CDR2 SMNVEV (reference sequence). The CDR3 bases are TGTGCCAGCAGTTTCTCGGGCAATCAGCCCCAGCATTTT. Protein: CASSFSGNQPQHF.

This chain connects TRBV5-1 to TRBJ1-4; possibly TRBD1 for D (6 bases). Trimming removed 4 bases from V and 8 bases from J, with 15 bases in between. The CDR3 length is 14 residues. Germline CDR1 and CDR2: SGHRS and YFSETQ. The CDR3 here is CASSIQGYREKLFF. CDR3 nucleotides: TGCGCCAGCAGCATACAGGGATATCGCGAAAAACTGTTTTTT.

The chain has TRBV12-5 and TRBJ2-7, with TRBD1 identical over 7 bases. Germline CDR1 is LGHNT and CDR2 is FRNRAP. This CDR3 contains 12 residues. The ends lost 6 bases at V and 6 bases at J; junction bases unmatched: 5. The CDR3 spells CASGSGTVEQYF. As DNA, the CDR3 is TGTGCTAGTGGCTCGGGGACAGTCGAGCAGTACTTC.

The CDR3 DNA reads TGTGCCAGCAGTCCCGGACAGGTTGATCAGCCCCAGCATTTT. Amino acids: CASSPGQVDQPQHF. This chain links TRBV5-5 with TRBJ1-5; 7 bases map to TRBD1. CDR1 and CDR2 from the germline V gene are SGHKS and YYEKEE (reference sequence). The ends lost 5 bases at V and 5 bases at J; junction bases unmatched: 7. This CDR3 is built from 14 residues.

The genes are TRBV9 and TRBJ2-1; 11 nucleotides agree with TRBD2. This CDR3 comprises 18 residues. V gave up 0 bases and J gave up 4 bases; unmatched junction bases: 9. CDR1 and CDR2 from the germline V gene are SGDLS and YYNGEE. The CDR3 reads CASSVGGSGGAFYNEQFF. The CDR3 coding sequence is TGTGCCAGCAGCGTAGGCGGTAGCGGGGGGGCCTTTTACAATGAGCAGTTCTTC.

The V call is TRBV5-8, the J call TRBJ1-1; D is perhaps TRBD1 (5 bases). CDR3 length: 15 residues. The ends were cut back, 0 bases at V and 5 bases at J, with 14 bases in the middle. Looked up from germline, CDR1 is SGHTS and CDR2 is YDEGEE. CDR3 sequence (DNA): TGTGCCAGCAGCTTGGATATGTGGGGGAGGACTGAAGCTTTCTTT. Residues: CASSLDMWGRTEAFF.

CDR3 DNA: TGTGCCGGACTAGGACAGGGCCACACTGAAGCTTTCTTT. Translation: CAGLGQGHTEAFF. This chain connects TRBV30 to TRBJ1-1; 8 positions match TRBD1. V shed 8 bases and J 3 bases; nucleotides not matched to a gene: 8. This CDR3 is built from 13 residues. Per the germline V gene, CDR1 is GTSNPN and CDR2 is SVGIG (reference sequence).

J is TRBJ2-1 and V is TRBV7-6, with D unclear. The V end lost 1 base, the J end lost 5 bases, and 12 bases lay between the germline ends. The CDR3 length is 15 residues. Germline V CDR1 and CDR2: SGHVS, FNYEAQ. CDR3 DNA sequence: TGTGCCAGCAGCTTAGGTCCTAGTTACCACAATGAGCAGTTCTTC. Its protein product is CASSLGPSYHNEQFF.

The gene calls are TRBV28 and TRBJ1-5; tentatively, D is TRBD1 (6 bases). This CDR3 contains 17 residues. Germline loops: CDR1 MDHEN, CDR2 SYDVKM. Between the trimmed V and J ends, which lost 6 bases and 0 bases, there was a span of 18 bases. The CDR3 bases are TGTGCCAGCAGCCGAATAGGGACATACTATAGCAATCAGCCCCAGCATTTT. This sequence encodes CASSRIGTYYSNQPQHF.

J is TRBJ1-3 and V is TRBV5-1, with D maybe TRBD1 (6 bases). CDR1 and CDR2 (germline): SGHRS, YFSETQ. V was pared by 5 bases and J by 0 bases, with 9 bases between. This CDR3 region has 14 residues. The CDR3 is CASRDSSSGNTIYF. The DNA for the CDR3 is TGCGCCAGCAGGGACAGCAGCTCTGGAAACACCATATATTTT.

A word on this clone: Other DNA sequences from this sample encode an identical CDR3 as well. The chain uses TRBV30 and TRBJ1-4; D may be TRBD1 (6 bases). The CDR3 runs to 14 residues. The germline V gene has CDR1 GTSNPN and CDR2 SVGIG (reference sequence). V lost 0 bases and J lost 5, with 10 bases in between. The CDR3 nucleotides read TGTGCCTGGAGTGTAGGGGGGGCGAATGAAAAACTGTTTTTT. Amino acids: CAWSVGGANEKLFF.

The rearrangement joins TRBV6-2 or TRBV6-3 to TRBJ1-2, with D possibly TRBD1 on 5 matching bases. Germline V CDR1 and CDR2: MNHEY, SVGEGT. This CDR3 is 16 amino acids long. V was cut by 5 bases and J by 0 bases, with 16 bases left in between. The chain's CDR3 is CASSTPGLRTNYGYTF. CDR3 sequence (DNA): TGTGCCAGCAGTACCCCGGGACTGAGGACTAACTATGGCTACACCTTC.

This clone was counted at least ten times. V and J are TRBV2 and TRBJ2-7, with a possible D match to TRBD1 (7 bases). The CDR3 is 16 amino acids. The germline gives CDR1 SNHLY, CDR2 FYNNEI. V lost 7 bases and J 4 bases, leaving 23 bases between the germline ends. In nucleotides, the CDR3 is TGTGCCAGCAAGGAGGGGGCTCCCCTAAGGTGGTACGAGCAGTACTTC. As protein: CASKEGAPLRWYEQYF. The full variable domain, in which reference TRBV2 and TRBJ2-7 provide the parts outside the CDR3, is EPEVTQTPSHQVTQMGQEVILRCVPISNHLYFYWYRQILGQKVEFLVSFYNNEISEKSEIFDDQFSVERPDGSNFTLKIRSTKLEDSAMYFCASKEGAPLRWYEQYFGPGTRLTVT.

V and J are TRBV4-1 and TRBJ1-4; 8 nucleotides agree with TRBD1. The V gene's germline CDR1 is MGHRA and CDR2 YSYEKL. This CDR3 is 13 amino acids long. V gave up 10 bases and J gave up 1 base; unmatched junction bases: 2. The CDR3 nucleotides read TGCGCCACAGGGGGCGAAACTAATGAAAAACTGTTTTTT. Its translation: CATGGETNEKLFF.

This chain uses TRBV4-1 with TRBJ2-1; maybe TRBD1 (6 bases). V lost 2 bases and J lost 9, with 20 bases in between. Per germline, CDR1 MGHRA and CDR2 YSYEKL. This CDR3 has 16 amino acids. CDR3 sequence (DNA): TGCGCCAGCAGCCAAACTTCGGTCAGGGGCTTCGTTGAGCAGTTCTTC. Amino acid sequence: CASSQTSVRGFVEQFF.